A single sample gave rise to the 18 T cell receptor beta chains below, sequenced in a study of identical twins. MiXCR was run by TCRdb on the 5' RACE reads, yielding one entry per CDR3 protein. The sample has around 250,000 distinct CDR3 sequences; around 6.5% are singletons. These data were likewise used in another study, on T cells expressing NK-cell markers.

The sample taken for sequencing was CD8+ T cells sorted from blood. The source is a woman aged 18-29 years in good health.

This clonotype came up many times. V gene TRBV7-9 combines with J gene TRBJ2-1; TRBD2 might be the D (6 bases). V shed 6 bases and J shed 6 bases, with 18 bases lying between them. The germline V gene has CDR1 SEHNR and CDR2 FQNEAQ (reference sequence). There are 15 residues in the CDR3. The CDR3, as DNA: TGTGCCAGCAGAGGGGCGGGCGGGGCCTCCAATGAGCAGTTCTTC. Translated: CASRGAGGASNEQFF.

The gene calls are TRBV11-2 and TRBJ2-2; TRBD2 aligns across 11 bases. Looked up from germline, CDR1 is SGHAT and CDR2 is FQNNGV. CDR3 length: 17 amino acids. Germline trimming cut 2 bases from V and 0 bases from J; bases unmatched to any gene: 2. In DNA, the CDR3 is TGTGCCAGCAGCTTATTAGCGGGGGGGCCGAACACCGGGGAGCTGTTTTTT. This gives the protein CASSLLAGGPNTGELFF.

This clonotype appeared a few times. The chain uses TRBV2 and TRBJ2-1; D is ambiguous. V lost 6 bases, J lost 0 bases, and 12 bases lay in between. Germline V CDR1 and CDR2: SNHLY, FYNNEI. The CDR3 is 15 residues long. The CDR3 DNA is TGTGCCAGCAGAGATACAGAGACCTCCTACAATGAGCAGTTCTTC. Translated: CASRDTETSYNEQFF.

There are many counts of this clonotype. In DNA form, the CDR3 reads TGTGCCAGCAGCTTCCCCAATCGCGAGCAGTACTTC. Protein product: CASSFPNREQYF. The V gene is TRBV13, the J gene TRBJ2-7, with D uncertain. Germline V CDR1 and CDR2: PRHDT, FYEKMQ (reference sequence). Trimming removed 3 bases from V and 6 bases from J, with 9 bases in between. The CDR3 totals 12 residues.

This clonotype was observed a handful of times. This chain links TRBV2 with TRBJ1-6; unclear D gene. Trimming took 7 bases from V and 7 from J, leaving 17 bases between them. The CDR3 sequence is 15 residues long. Germline V lookup: CDR1 SNHLY, CDR2 FYNNEI. DNA of the CDR3: TGTGCCAGCACCTTAATGGCCCGGGGAAATTCACCCCTCCACTTT. Protein sequence: CASTLMARGNSPLHF.

This clonotype was seen a few times. V is TRBV7-3 and J is TRBJ2-1; D possibly corresponds to TRBD2 (7 bases). V was trimmed by 5 bases and J by 5 bases, leaving 16 bases between them. This CDR3 comprises 15 residues. From germline, CDR1 is SGHTA and CDR2 FQGTGA. CDR3 sequence (DNA): TGTGCCAGCAGCCCCTCCCCGGGGGGCCACAATGAGCAGTTCTTC. As protein: CASSPSPGGHNEQFF. Using reference TRBV7-3 and TRBJ2-1 for the parts outside the CDR3, the full variable domain is GAGVSQTPSNKVTEKGKYVELRCDPISGHTALYWYRQSLGQGPEFLIYFQGTGAADDSGLPNDRFFAVRPEGSVSTLKIQRTERGDSAVYLCASSPSPGGHNEQFFGPGTRLTVL.

In its sample, this clonotype was seen a few times. The chain uses TRBV4-1 and TRBJ2-2, with TRBD1 matching 7 bases. Germline-derived CDR1 and CDR2 are MGHRA and YSYEKL. After removal of 0 bases from V and 5 bases from J, the junction contained 3 bases not matched to a gene. The CDR3 length is 15 residues. CDR3 sequence (DNA): TGCGCCAGCAGCCAAGATACAGGGGTAACCGGGGAGCTGTTTTTT. Protein product: CASSQDTGVTGELFF.

The chain joins TRBV9 to TRBJ1-1; D gene ambiguous. The CDR3 consists of 16 residues. The germline V and J ends were trimmed by 4 bases and 3 bases, with 19 bases remaining between them. Germline-derived CDR1 and CDR2 are SGDLS and YYNGEE. The CDR3, as DNA: TGTGCCAGCAGCCATCGGACTGCGGCCGTGGACACTGAAGCTTTCTTT. Residues: CASSHRTAAVDTEAFF.

This clonotype was recorded a few times. The chain combines TRBV9 with TRBJ2-3, with D possibly matching TRBD1 (5 bases). CDR1 is SGDLS, CDR2 YYNGEE, per germline. Trimming took 2 bases from V and 0 from J, leaving 10 bases between them. The CDR3 is made up of 15 amino acids. CDR3 residues: CASSVWGRSTDTQYF. The CDR3 DNA sequence: TGTGCCAGCAGCGTGTGGGGCAGGAGCACAGATACGCAGTATTTT.

This clonotype has more than one count but fewer than ten. This chain links TRBV9 with TRBJ2-7; 11 bases map to TRBD2. The CDR3 loop spans 14 amino acids. The ends lost 6 bases at V and 4 bases at J; junction bases unmatched: 6. Looked up from germline, CDR1 is SGDLS and CDR2 is YYNGEE. CDR3 sequence: CASNPGLAAYEQYF. In nucleotides, the CDR3 is TGTGCCAGCAACCCGGGACTAGCGGCATACGAGCAGTACTTC.

This clonotype occurred many times. The rearrangement joins TRBV3-1 to TRBJ2-1; no reliable D call. The CDR3 totals 14 residues. The germline V gene has CDR1 LGHDT and CDR2 YNNKEL (reference sequence). V was clipped by 4 bases and J by 8 bases, with 15 bases between them. The CDR3 region has the DNA TGTGCCAGCAGCCTACTAACAAGGACCGATGAGCAGTTCTTC. This translates into CASSLLTRTDEQFF.

The sample holds a few counts of this clonotype. The rearrangement uses TRBV30 and TRBJ2-3; tentatively, D is TRBD2 (6 bases). This CDR3 spans 15 amino acids. V was shortened by 3 bases and J by 1 base, with 14 bases between the two germline ends. Per the germline V gene, CDR1 is GTSNPN and CDR2 is SVGIG (reference sequence). The CDR3 DNA is TGTGCCTGGAGCGCTAGCCCGGGAGGCACAGATACGCAGTATTTT. Translation: CAWSASPGGTDTQYF.

This chain links TRBV4-3 with TRBJ2-2; TRBD1 is a possible D gene (6 bases). Germline CDR1 is LGHNA and CDR2 is YSLEER. V dropped 2 bases and J dropped 10 bases, with 17 bases sitting between them. This CDR3 has 15 amino acids. The CDR3 loop is CASSQQYRDLSELFF. The CDR3, as DNA: TGCGCCAGCAGCCAACAATACAGGGACCTATCGGAGCTGTTTTTT.

This clonotype was picked up many times. The CDR3 DNA sequence: TGTGCCATCAAGGCGGCTAGCTACTACAATGAGCAGTTCTTC. It encodes CAIKAASYYNEQFF. This rearrangement joins TRBV10-3 to TRBJ2-1, with D maybe TRBD2 (5 bases). V shed 7 bases and J shed 3 bases, with 13 bases lying between them. This CDR3 is 14 amino acids long. Germline CDR1 and CDR2: ENHRY and SYGVKD.

There are many counts of this clonotype. V and J are TRBV7-9 and TRBJ1-2, with D uncertain. This CDR3 is 16 amino acids long. V was pared by 4 bases and J by 0 bases, with 15 bases between. Germline V gene data show CDR1 as SEHNR and CDR2 as FQNEAQ (reference sequence). The CDR3 region has the DNA TGTGCCAGCAGCTCGCCCACTGGTACCACTAACTATGGCTACACCTTC. It is translated as CASSSPTGTTNYGYTF.

This clonotype has just a few counts. The rearrangement joins TRBV29-1 to TRBJ2-1, with 10 bases identical to TRBD2. The CDR3 loop spans 14 amino acids. V gave up 6 bases and J gave up 4 bases; unmatched junction bases: 6. Germline values: CDR1 SQVTM, CDR2 ANQGSEA. This CDR3 is CSVDSGGLYNEQFF. In nucleotides, the CDR3 is TGCAGCGTAGATAGCGGGGGGCTATACAATGAGCAGTTCTTC.

This clonotype was counted many times. J is TRBJ1-4 and V is TRBV7-2; D is unclear. With 2 bases removed from V and 2 bases from J, the gap between germline ends came to 15 bases. CDR1 is SGHTA, CDR2 FQGNSA, per germline. There are 17 residues in the CDR3. The CDR3 nucleotides read TGTGCCAGCAGCTTAACGACCGTTCGGGATACTAATGAAAAACTGTTTTTT. Its translation: CASSLTTVRDTNEKLFF.

This clonotype is classed as medium-sized. The V and J genes are TRBV5-1 and TRBJ2-3, with TRBD2 identical over 8 bases. CDR3 length: 15 amino acids. V dropped 2 bases and J dropped 5; count of bases not matched to a gene: 7. Germline values: CDR1 SGHRS, CDR2 YFSETQ. The chain's CDR3 is CASSFEGLDLDTQYF. The CDR3 DNA reads TGCGCCAGCAGCTTTGAGGGACTAGATTTAGATACGCAGTATTTT.